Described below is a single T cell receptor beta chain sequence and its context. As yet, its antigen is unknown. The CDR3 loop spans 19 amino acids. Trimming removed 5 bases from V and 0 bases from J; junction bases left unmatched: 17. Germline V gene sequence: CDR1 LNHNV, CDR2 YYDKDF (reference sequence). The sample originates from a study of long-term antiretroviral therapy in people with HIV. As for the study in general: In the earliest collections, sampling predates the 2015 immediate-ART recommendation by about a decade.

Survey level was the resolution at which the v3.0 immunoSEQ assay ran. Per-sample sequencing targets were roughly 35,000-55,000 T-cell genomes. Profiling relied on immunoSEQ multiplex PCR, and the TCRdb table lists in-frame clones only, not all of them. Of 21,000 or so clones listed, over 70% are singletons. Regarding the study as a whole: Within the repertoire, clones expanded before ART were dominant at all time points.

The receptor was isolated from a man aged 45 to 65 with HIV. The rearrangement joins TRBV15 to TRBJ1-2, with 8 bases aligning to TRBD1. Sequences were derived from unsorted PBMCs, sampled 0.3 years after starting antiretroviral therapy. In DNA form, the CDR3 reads TGTGCCACCAGCTCTCCCTGGAGGAGGGACAGGCTAGCTAACTATGGCTACACCTTC. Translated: CATSSPWRRDRLANYGYTF.